A selection of T cell receptor beta chains follows, all from one sample in a study of OX40 agonist ivuxolimab in advanced cancers. The protocol was immunoSEQ multiplex PCR, while the TCRdb copy is restricted to in-frame clones and leaves out a portion. The top ten clones hold approximately 2.5% of a sample with around 76,000 clones, 86% of them seen once. The sequencing here drew on CD4+ or CD8+ T cells sorted from blood, taken in a trial of the OX40 agonist ivuxolimab. The receptor source for this set is an adult with an advanced solid tumor such as melanoma, head and neck, liver or kidney cancer. CDR3s include the opening cysteine and the closing phenylalanine or tryptophan. D genes are given only for firm matches. Only some rows state a clone size, as once, few, many or a class for expanded clones.

clone size | J gene | CDR3 length | V gene | D gene | CDR3 protein | CDR3 DNA
. | TRBJ2-7 | 13 | TRBV6-5 | TRBD1 | CASSPYRGWEQYF | TGTGCCAGCAGTCCCTACAGGGGCTGGGAGCAGTACTTC
. | TRBJ1-2 | 15 | TRBV5-1 | . | CASSLVRADYDGYTF | TGCGCCAGCAGCTTGGTGAGGGCTGACTACGATGGCTACACCTTC
. | TRBJ2-2 | 13 | TRBV11-2 | . | CASSLGRTGELFF | TGTGCCAGCAGCTTAGGGCGGACCGGGGAGCTGTTTTTT
once | TRBJ2-1 | 15 | TRBV2 | TRBD1 | CASSEETGVGNEQFF | TGTGCCAGCAGTGAAGAGACAGGGGTCGGCAATGAGCAGTTCTTC
. | TRBJ2-7 | 13 | TRBV7-6 | . | CASSLVGGGEQYF | TGTGCCAGCAGCTTAGTGGGGGGTGGGGAGCAGTACTTC
. | TRBJ1-2 | 15 | TRBV5-5 | . | CASSQAEGTTSGYTF | TGTGCCAGCAGCCAAGCAGAGGGAACGACTTCTGGCTACACCTTC
. | TRBJ2-3 | 13 | TRBV7-2 | . | CASTLLGADTQYF | TGTGCCAGCACCCTTCTCGGGGCAGATACGCAGTATTTT
. | TRBJ2-1 | 15 | TRBV7-9 | TRBD2 | CASSAGRARWNEQFF | TGTGCCAGCAGTGCGGGGAGGGCACGGTGGAATGAGCAGTTCTTC
. | TRBJ1-1 | 13 | TRBV10-3 | . | CAILRVGNTEAFF | TGTGCCATCCTCAGGGTGGGGAACACTGAAGCTTTCTTT
. | TRBJ2-7 | 14 | TRBV5-1 | TRBD1 | CASRETGGSYEQYF | TGCGCCAGCAGAGAAACAGGGGGCTCCTACGAGCAGTACTTC
. | TRBJ2-7 | 14 | TRBV2 | . | CASSRDRGDHEQYF | TGTGCCAGCAGCCGGGACCGCGGCGACCACGAGCAGTACTTC
. | TRBJ2-3 | 13 | TRBV7-9 | . | CASSTMRTDTQYF | TGTGCCAGCAGCACCATGAGGACAGATACGCAGTATTTT
. | TRBJ2-7 | 10 | TRBV6-1 | . | CASGGYEQYF | TGTGCCAGCGGGGGCTACGAGCAGTACTTC
once | TRBJ2-7 | 14 | TRBV7-2 | . | CASSPVGASYEQYF | TGTGCCAGCAGCCCCGTTGGGGCCTCCTACGAGCAGTACTTC
few | TRBJ2-3 | 15 | TRBV7-9 | . | CASSEQGSNTDTQYF | TGTGCCAGCAGCGAACAGGGATCAAACACAGATACGCAGTATTTT
. | TRBJ1-4 | 14 | TRBV19 | . | CASSPGHHLEKLFF | TGTGCCAGTAGCCCGGGACACCACCTTGAAAAACTGTTTTTT
. | TRBJ1-3 | 15 | TRBV18 | . | CASSLGTSSGNTIYF | TGTGCCAGCTCACTGGGGACGAGCTCTGGAAACACCATATATTTT
. | TRBJ1-6 | 15 | TRBV19 | TRBD1 | CASSIPGQGNSPLHF | TGTGCCAGTAGTATACCGGGACAGGGTAATTCACCCCTCCACTTT
. | TRBJ1-3 | 12 | TRBV30 | TRBD1 | CAWDRGGNTIYF | TGTGCCTGGGACAGGGGTGGAAACACCATATATTTT
. | TRBJ1-2 | 13 | TRBV7-9 | . | CASSQTGLHGYTF | TGTGCCAGCAGCCAAACAGGGCTTCATGGCTACACCTTC
. | TRBJ1-4 | 17 | TRBV5-8 | TRBD1 | CASSLGQGSFTNEKLFF | TGTGCCAGCAGCTTGGGACAGGGAAGTTTCACTAATGAAAAACTGTTTTTT
. | TRBJ1-1 | 13 | TRBV10-3 | TRBD1 | CAISRDRDTEAFF | TGTGCCATCAGTAGGGACAGGGACACTGAAGCTTTCTTT
. | TRBJ1-6 | 12 | TRBV30 | . | CAGGADASPLHF | TGTGCCGGGGGCGCAGACGCTTCACCCCTCCACTTT
. | TRBJ1-4 | 15 | TRBV5-1 | . | CASSPAGTGSEKLFF | TGCGCCAGCAGCCCAGCTGGGACTGGCAGTGAAAAACTGTTTTTT
. | TRBJ1-6 | 11 | TRBV2 | . | CASSGHITLHF | TGTGCCAGCAGTGGACATATCACCCTCCACTTT
. | TRBJ2-1 | 17 | TRBV9 | . | CASSVGGALSSYNEQFF | TGTGCCAGCAGCGTAGGAGGGGCCCTAAGCTCCTACAATGAGCAGTTCTTC